This TCR beta chain was recorded in a study of blood T cell repertoires in COVID-19. Overall study: The analysed material was cDNA or gDNA that came from T cells, B-cell-depleted T cells, or PBMCs.

Germline V lookup: CDR1 LGHNA, CDR2 YSLEER. V lost 0 bases and J lost 7, with 4 bases in between. The CDR3 contains 13 residues. Authors' processing steps: Amplifying reference gene primers gave estimates of nucleated cell counts. Assay used: immunoSEQ multiplex PCR; TCRdb lists only in-frame clones, some missing. V and J calls and clone size come straight from that table; D and trimming were deduced from the DNA. This table holds about 240,000 clones, around four fifths found once. Participants were aged roughly 18 to 90 years, lived in about two dozen US areas, and enrolled virtually. Participants in the exposed group had met a COVID-19 case in the 2 weeks before joining the study.

The sequencing input was PBMCs or T cells enriched from blood (not recorded which). The rearrangement uses TRBV4-3 and TRBJ1-6, with no clear D. The receptor was derived from a woman between 40 and 50 years old who had been exposed to COVID-19. CDR3: CASSQEENSPLHF. In nucleotides, the CDR3 is TGCGCCAGCAGCCAAGAAGAGAATTCACCCCTCCACTTT.